The present entry profiles one T cell receptor (beta chain) with its context. Antigen unknown. These data originate in a study of radiotherapy plus CTLA-4 blockade in lung cancer. In the study overall: Disease control was achieved by approximately 32% of patients, and objective responses by 15% to 20%.

Here immunoSEQ multiplex PCR was the method, and the copy in TCRdb shows in-frame clones only, minus some. In the table there are about 83,000 clones, about four fifths of which are singletons. CTLA-4 blockade with ipilimumab, together with focal radiation, was given to patients with chemo-refractory metastatic non-small-cell lung cancer. Points from the study as a whole: Radiotherapy plus ipilimumab was followed by expansion in blood of tumor-derived TCR clones.

This material consisted of peripheral blood, taken from a patient treated with radiotherapy plus ipilimumab. The origin of this receptor is a human donor with non-small cell lung cancer who had a partial response to radiotherapy plus ipilimumab. Some clones in this sample may be carry-over from other donors' samples.

DNA for the CDR3: TGTGTCAGAAGGTTCTCGCGAGATAAAAACATTCAGTACTTC. It specifies CVRRFSRDKNIQYF. V usage is TRBV7-5 and J usage is TRBJ2-4; TRBD2, the table's D call, was not compared with the DNA. TRBV7-5 is a documented pseudogene. This CDR3 comprises 14 residues.